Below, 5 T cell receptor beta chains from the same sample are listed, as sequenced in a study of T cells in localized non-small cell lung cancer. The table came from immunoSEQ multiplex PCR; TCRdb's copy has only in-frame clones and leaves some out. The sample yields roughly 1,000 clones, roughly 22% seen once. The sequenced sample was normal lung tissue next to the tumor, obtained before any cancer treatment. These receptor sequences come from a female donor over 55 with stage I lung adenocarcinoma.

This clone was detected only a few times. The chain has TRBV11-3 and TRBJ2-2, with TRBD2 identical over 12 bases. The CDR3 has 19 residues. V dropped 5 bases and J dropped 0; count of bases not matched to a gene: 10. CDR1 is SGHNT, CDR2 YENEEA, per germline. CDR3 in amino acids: CASSPLAGGRRANTGELFF. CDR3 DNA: TGTGCCAGCAGCCCGCTAGCGGGAGGGCGGCGCGCGAACACCGGGGAGCTGTTTTTT.

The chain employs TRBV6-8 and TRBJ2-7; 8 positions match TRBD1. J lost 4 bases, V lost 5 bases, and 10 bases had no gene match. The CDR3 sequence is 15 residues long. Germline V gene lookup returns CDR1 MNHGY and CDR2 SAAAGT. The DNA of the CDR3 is TGTGCCAGCAGTGCTAGGCCAACAGGGGGGTACGAGCAGTACTTC. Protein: CASSARPTGGYEQYF.

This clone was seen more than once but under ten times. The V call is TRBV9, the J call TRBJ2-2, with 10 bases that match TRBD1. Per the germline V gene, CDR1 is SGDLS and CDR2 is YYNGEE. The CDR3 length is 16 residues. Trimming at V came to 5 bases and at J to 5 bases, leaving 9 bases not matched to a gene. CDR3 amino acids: CASRGPGQGTTGELFF. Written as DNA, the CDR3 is TGTGCCAGCAGGGGACCGGGACAGGGGACTACCGGGGAGCTGTTTTTT.

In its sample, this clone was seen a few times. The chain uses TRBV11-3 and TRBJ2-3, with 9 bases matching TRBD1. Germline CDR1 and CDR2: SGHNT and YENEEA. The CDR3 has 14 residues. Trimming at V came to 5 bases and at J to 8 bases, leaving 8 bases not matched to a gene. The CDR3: CASSPGTGPITQYF. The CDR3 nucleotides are TGTGCCAGCAGCCCCGGGACAGGGCCCATTACGCAGTATTTT.

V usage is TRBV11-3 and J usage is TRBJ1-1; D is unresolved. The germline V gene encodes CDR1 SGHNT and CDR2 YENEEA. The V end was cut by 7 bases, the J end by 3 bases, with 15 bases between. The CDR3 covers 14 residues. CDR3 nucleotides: TGTGCCAGCAAACTAAATCGTCAGGACACTGAAGCTTTCTTT. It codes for CASKLNRQDTEAFF.